These 26 T cell receptor beta chains came from one sample sequenced in a study of blood T cell repertoires in COVID-19. TCRdb's table, derived via immunoSEQ multiplex PCR, lists solely in-frame clones and lacks some. This sample carries about 200,000 clones, 80% to 90% of them seen once, and the ten largest clones take under 3%. The specimen sequenced was peripheral blood. These receptors all stem from a woman aged 40 to 50 with active or convalescent COVID-19.

The chain joins TRBV6-2 or TRBV6-3 to TRBJ2-5; tentative D call: TRBD1 (6 bases). This CDR3 has 17 residues. CDR1 and CDR2 from the germline V gene are MNHEY and SVGEGT. Trimming cost V 2 bases and J 1 base, with 17 bases left between them. The CDR3 sequence: CASSYMLAGDLQETQYF. Written as DNA, the CDR3 is TGTGCCAGCAGTTACATGCTGGCAGGGGACCTCCAAGAGACCCAGTACTTC.

The V call is TRBV5-6, the J call TRBJ1-2; 9 bases fit TRBD1. Germline V gene sequence: CDR1 SGHDT, CDR2 YYEEEE. Trimming at V came to 4 bases and at J to 4 bases, leaving 8 bases not matched to a gene. There are 15 residues in the CDR3. The CDR3 DNA follows: TGTGCCAGCAGCCTTGACAGGGGGGCTGGCTATGGCTACACCTTC. Protein sequence: CASSLDRGAGYGYTF.

This chain links TRBV27 with TRBJ2-2; D remains ambiguous. CDR1 and CDR2 from the germline V gene are MNHEY and SMNVEV (reference sequence). The CDR3 extends over 17 amino acids. The ends were cut back, 2 bases at V and 2 bases at J, with 15 bases in the middle. CDR3 nucleotides: TGTGCCAGCAGTTTAGTTCACTCTCCGGTTAACACCGGGGAGCTGTTTTTT. Amino acids: CASSLVHSPVNTGELFF.

The chain joins TRBV10-3 to TRBJ1-4, with TRBD1 identical over 7 bases. The CDR3 runs 16 residues. V gave up 4 bases and J gave up 0 bases; unmatched junction bases: 5. From germline, CDR1 is ENHRY and CDR2 SYGVKD. The DNA of the CDR3 is TGTGCCATCAGTGCAAGGGACAGAGCAACTAATGAAAAACTGTTTTTT. This translates into CAISARDRATNEKLFF.

In this sample, this clone turned up a few times. CDR3 loop: CASSPAGVRNYGYTF. DNA for the CDR3: TGTGCCAGCTCACCGGCCGGGGTGAGGAACTATGGCTACACCTTC. The chain joins TRBV18 to TRBJ1-2, with D unclear. Germline CDR1 is KGHSH and CDR2 is LQKENI. Trimming removed 3 bases from V and 2 bases from J, with 13 bases in between. The CDR3 is 15 amino acids.

J is TRBJ2-3 and V is TRBV9, with TRBD2 as a possible D gene (5 bases). Germline CDR1 SGDLS, CDR2 YYNGEE. V was pared by 0 bases and J by 3 bases, with 14 bases between. The CDR3 has 16 amino acids. The CDR3: CASSVGDLRGTDTQYF. The DNA of the CDR3 is TGTGCCAGCAGCGTAGGTGACCTCCGGGGTACAGATACGCAGTATTTT.

The V and J genes are TRBV19 and TRBJ1-1, with D unclear. The germline V gene encodes CDR1 LNHDA and CDR2 SQIVND (reference sequence). The CDR3 extends over 14 amino acids. V was cut by 5 bases and J by 1 base, with 11 bases left in between. The CDR3 sequence: CASSLQSGNTEAFF. The CDR3 nucleotides read TGTGCCAGTAGTCTACAATCAGGGAACACTGAAGCTTTCTTT. Using reference TRBV19 and TRBJ1-1 for the parts outside the CDR3, the full variable domain is DGGITQSPKYLFRKEGQNVTLSCEQNLNHDAMYWYRQDPGQGLRLIYYSQIVNDFQKGDIAEGYSVSREKKESFPLTVTSAQKNPTAFYLCASSLQSGNTEAFFGQGTRLTVV.

V gene TRBV2 combines with J gene TRBJ2-1; D unclear. Germline CDR1 is SNHLY and CDR2 is FYNNEI. The ends were cut back, 5 bases at V and 4 bases at J, with 9 bases in the middle. The CDR3 length is 13 residues. The CDR3 here is CASSSELYNEQFF. The CDR3 DNA follows: TGTGCCAGCAGTTCCGAGCTATACAATGAGCAGTTCTTC.

The V and J genes are TRBV27 and TRBJ1-2; weak D call: TRBD1 (6 bases). CDR3 length: 14 residues. V lost 8 bases and J 8 bases, leaving 21 bases between the germline ends. CDR1 MNHEY and CDR2 SMNVEV come from the germline V gene (reference sequence). CDR3 DNA sequence: TGTGCCAGCGGTAGGACAGAAGGAATGGGAGGCTACACCTTC. Amino acid sequence: CASGRTEGMGGYTF.

The chain couples TRBV28 to TRBJ1-1; D call uncertain. Germline CDR1 reads MDHEN; CDR2 reads SYDVKM. This CDR3 region has 11 residues. Trimming took 5 bases from V and 2 from J, leaving 3 bases between them. As DNA, the CDR3 is TGTGCCAGCAGTGTAAACACTGAAGCTTTCTTT. It yields the protein CASSVNTEAFF.

The rearrangement links TRBV6-2 or TRBV6-3 to TRBJ2-1; 10 bases align to TRBD2. This CDR3 region has 17 residues. V was clipped by 5 bases and J by 0 bases; unmatched bases: 7. Germline assignment: CDR1 MNHEY and CDR2 SVGEGT. CDR3 DNA: TGTGCCAGCAGTGCCAAACTAGCGGGACGCTCCTACAATGAGCAGTTCTTC. Translating gives CASSAKLAGRSYNEQFF.

This clone was found a few times. The chain uses TRBV11-1 and TRBJ2-3, with TRBD2 matching 8 bases. Looked up from germline, CDR1 is SGHAT and CDR2 is FQDESV (reference sequence). This CDR3 comprises 14 residues. The V segment lost 1 base and the J segment 9 bases; nucleotides outside the gene matches: 6. CDR3: CASSLDAGGVTQYF. Written as DNA, the CDR3 is TGTGCCAGCAGCTTAGACGCGGGGGGCGTCACGCAGTATTTT.

This sequence joins TRBV5-8 and TRBJ2-1, with D perhaps matching TRBD2 (6 bases). V gave up 4 bases and J gave up 2 bases, with 10 bases separating them. Germline CDR1 is SGHTS and CDR2 is YDEGEE. This CDR3 has 14 amino acids. CDR3 sequence reads: CASSRAGPYNEQFF. The CDR3 DNA sequence: TGTGCCAGCAGCCGTGCGGGGCCCTACAATGAGCAGTTCTTC.

At least ten counts were recorded for this clone. The chain recombines TRBV7-9 with TRBJ2-7; unclear D gene. Looked up from germline, CDR1 is SEHNR and CDR2 is FQNEAQ (reference sequence). V was trimmed by 2 bases and J by 0 bases, leaving 8 bases between them. CDR3 length equals 14 residues. CDR3 sequence reads: CASSLYPVSYEQYF. The CDR3 DNA sequence: TGTGCCAGCAGCTTATACCCGGTCTCCTACGAGCAGTACTTC.

The chain has TRBV28 and TRBJ1-3, with TRBD1 matching over 7 bases. Germline V CDR1 and CDR2: MDHEN, SYDVKM. After removal of 4 bases from V and 1 base from J, the junction contained 10 bases not matched to a gene. The CDR3 has 17 amino acids. The CDR3 sequence: CASSSWTGPLSGNTIYF. CDR3 sequence (DNA): TGTGCCAGCAGTTCCTGGACAGGACCTCTTTCTGGAAACACCATATATTTT.

This clone was observed once. The J gene is TRBJ2-2, the V gene TRBV27, with 7 bases matching TRBD1. The ends lost 6 bases at V and 5 bases at J; junction bases unmatched: 9. Germline V gene data show CDR1 as MNHEY and CDR2 as SMNVEV (reference sequence). The CDR3 has 15 amino acids. Written as DNA, the CDR3 is TGTGCCAGCAGATTCCGGGACAGAGTAACCGGGGAGCTGTTTTTT. Protein sequence: CASRFRDRVTGELFF.

The chain carries TRBV30 and TRBJ1-1; D possibly corresponds to TRBD1 (5 bases). V lost 3 bases to trimming and J lost 4 bases, with 12 bases between them. Germline V CDR1 and CDR2: GTSNPN, SVGIG (reference sequence). This CDR3 comprises 13 residues. This chain's CDR3 is CAWRGGGITEAFF. CDR3 sequence (DNA): TGTGCCTGGAGGGGGGGTGGAATCACTGAAGCTTTCTTT. The variable domain in full, completed from reference TRBV30 and TRBJ1-1, reads SQTIHQWPATLVQPVGSPLSLECTVEGTSNPNLYWYRQAAGRGLQLLFYSVGIGQISSEVPQNLSASRPQDRQFILSSKKLLLSDSGFYLCAWRGGGITEAFFGQGTRLTVV.

The chain employs TRBV3-1 (or the pseudogene TRBV3-2) and TRBJ2-3; TRBD2 agrees at 13 bases. V trimming: 4 bases; J trimming: 2 bases; junction bases outside the gene matches: 6. The CDR3 consists of 17 residues. Germline lookup yields CDR1 LGHDT and CDR2 YNNKEL (reference sequence). For the CDR3, the DNA is TGTGCCAGCAGCCGAGTTACTAGCGGGGGGGCCACAGATACGCAGTATTTT. Its translation is CASSRVTSGGATDTQYF.

The rearrangement joins TRBV5-1 to TRBJ2-3; D may be TRBD1 (5 bases). With 4 bases removed from V and 0 bases from J, the gap between germline ends came to 12 bases. The CDR3 is made up of 15 amino acids. Germline CDR1 is SGHRS and CDR2 is YFSETQ. In DNA form, the CDR3 reads TGCGCCAGCAGCAATGGCAGGGTTAGCACAGATACGCAGTATTTT. It codes for CASSNGRVSTDTQYF.

The V and J genes are TRBV28 and TRBJ1-4, with D perhaps TRBD1 (5 bases). The CDR3 runs to 15 residues. Germline loops: CDR1 MDHEN, CDR2 SYDVKM. V was pared by 6 bases and J by 2 bases, with 13 bases between. The CDR3 protein is CASSTAGITNEKLFF. Here the CDR3 DNA reads TGTGCCAGCAGCACCGCAGGGATCACTAATGAAAAACTGTTTTTT.

This clone was seen a single time. Written as DNA, the CDR3 is TGTGCCAGCAGCCGGACAGGGGTGAACTATGGCTACACCTTC. Protein: CASSRTGVNYGYTF. The chain has TRBV7-9 and TRBJ1-2; 9 bases agree with TRBD1. The germline CDR1 and CDR2 sequences are SEHNR and FQNEAQ (reference sequence). The CDR3 has 14 amino acids. V shed 5 bases and J 2 bases; nucleotides not matched to a gene: 3.

V gene TRBV5-6 combines with J gene TRBJ2-3, with D possibly being TRBD2 (6 bases). The CDR3 length is 15 residues. V lost 4 bases and J 0 bases, leaving 12 bases between the germline ends. Germline V CDR1 and CDR2: SGHDT, YYEEEE. CDR3 nucleotide sequence: TGTGCCAGCAGCGGAGGCGGGACTAGCACAGATACGCAGTATTTT. Translation gives CASSGGGTSTDTQYF.

J is TRBJ2-1 and V is TRBV9; D is perhaps TRBD2 (5 bases). V was clipped by 0 bases and J by 7 bases, with 20 bases between them. This CDR3 has 17 residues. Looked up from germline, CDR1 is SGDLS and CDR2 is YYNGEE. CDR3 protein: CASSVAASGEGQNEQFF. Here the CDR3 DNA reads TGTGCCAGCAGCGTAGCCGCCTCCGGAGAGGGTCAAAATGAGCAGTTCTTC.

This clone was counted once. This chain joins TRBV7-3 and TRBJ1-4, with a weak D call TRBD1 (5 bases). The germline CDR1 and CDR2 sequences are SGHTA and FQGTGA. The CDR3 totals 13 residues. Trimming removed 4 bases from V and 8 bases from J, with 11 bases in between. In DNA, the CDR3 is TGTGCCAGCAGCTCCTGGACAACCGAAAAACTGTTTTTT. Its translation is CASSSWTTEKLFF.

The chain employs TRBV4-3 and TRBJ1-6; the match to TRBD1 covers 11 bases. V was clipped by 3 bases and J by 5 bases; unmatched bases: 15. The CDR3 has 20 residues. CDR1 LGHNA and CDR2 YSLEER come from the germline V gene. CDR3 DNA: TGCGCCAGCAGCCAGGGCACCGGGACAGGGGGAACCCTGGATAATTCACCCCTCCACTTT. Translation gives CASSQGTGTGGTLDNSPLHF.

The gene calls are TRBV5-4 and TRBJ1-4; 7 positions match TRBD1. The germline V gene encodes CDR1 SGHNT and CDR2 YYREEE (reference sequence). V shed 4 bases and J 4 bases; nucleotides not matched to a gene: 7. The CDR3 covers 15 residues. The CDR3 loop is CASSEEGQLNEKLFF. DNA for the CDR3: TGTGCCAGCAGCGAAGAGGGACAGCTTAATGAAAAACTGTTTTTT.